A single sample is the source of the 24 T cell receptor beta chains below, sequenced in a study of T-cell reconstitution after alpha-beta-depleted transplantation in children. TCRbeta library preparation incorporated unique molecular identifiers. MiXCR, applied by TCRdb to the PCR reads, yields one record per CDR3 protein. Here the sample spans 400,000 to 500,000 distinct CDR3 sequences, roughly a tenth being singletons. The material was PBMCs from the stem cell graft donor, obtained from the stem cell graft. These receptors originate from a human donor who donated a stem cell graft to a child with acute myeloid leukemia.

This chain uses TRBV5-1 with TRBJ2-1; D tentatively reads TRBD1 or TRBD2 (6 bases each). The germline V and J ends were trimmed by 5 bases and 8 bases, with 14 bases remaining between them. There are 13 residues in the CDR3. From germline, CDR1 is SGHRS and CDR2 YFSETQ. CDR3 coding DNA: TGCGCCAGCAGTCATCCAGGGGACTATGAGCAGTTCTTC. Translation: CASSHPGDYEQFF.

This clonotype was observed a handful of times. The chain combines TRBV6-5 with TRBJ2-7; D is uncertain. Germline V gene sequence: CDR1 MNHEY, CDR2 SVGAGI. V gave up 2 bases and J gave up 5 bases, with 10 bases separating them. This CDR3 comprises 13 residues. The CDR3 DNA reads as TGTGCCAGCAGTTACCGGGCCAAAAACGAGCAGTACTTC. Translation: CASSYRAKNEQYF.

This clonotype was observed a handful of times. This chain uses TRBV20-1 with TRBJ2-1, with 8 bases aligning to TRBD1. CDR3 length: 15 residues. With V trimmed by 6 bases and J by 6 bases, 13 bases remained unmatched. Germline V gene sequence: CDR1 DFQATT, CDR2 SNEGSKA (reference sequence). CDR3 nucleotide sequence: TGCAGTGCACGACCCGTGACAGGGGAGTTCAATGAGCAGTTCTTC. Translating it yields CSARPVTGEFNEQFF.

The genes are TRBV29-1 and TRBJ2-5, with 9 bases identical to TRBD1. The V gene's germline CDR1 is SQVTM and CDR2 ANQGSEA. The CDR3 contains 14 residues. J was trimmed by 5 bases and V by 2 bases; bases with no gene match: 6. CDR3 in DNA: TGCAGCGTTGAAACGGACAGGGGTTTGGAGACCCAGTACTTC. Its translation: CSVETDRGLETQYF.

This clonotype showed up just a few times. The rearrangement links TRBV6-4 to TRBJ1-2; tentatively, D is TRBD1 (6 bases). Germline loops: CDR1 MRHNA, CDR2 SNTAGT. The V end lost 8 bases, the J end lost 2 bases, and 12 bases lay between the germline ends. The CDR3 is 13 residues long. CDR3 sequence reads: CASRMDSNYGYTF. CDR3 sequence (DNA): TGTGCCAGCCGGATGGACAGCAACTATGGCTACACCTTC.

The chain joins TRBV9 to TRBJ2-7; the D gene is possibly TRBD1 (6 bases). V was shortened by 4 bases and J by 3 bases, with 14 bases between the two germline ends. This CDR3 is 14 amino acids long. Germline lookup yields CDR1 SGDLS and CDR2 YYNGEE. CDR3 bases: TGTGCCAGCAGCCCCGCAGGACAGAGCTACGAGCAGTACTTC. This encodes CASSPAGQSYEQYF.

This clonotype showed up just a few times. This chain's CDR3 is CASRDKSMNTEAFF. The DNA for the CDR3 is TGTGCCAGCAGAGACAAGTCCATGAACACTGAAGCTTTCTTT. J is TRBJ1-1 and V is TRBV12-3 or TRBV12-4; no definite D call. This CDR3 comprises 14 residues. Between the trimmed V and J ends, which lost 6 bases and 0 bases, there was a span of 11 bases.

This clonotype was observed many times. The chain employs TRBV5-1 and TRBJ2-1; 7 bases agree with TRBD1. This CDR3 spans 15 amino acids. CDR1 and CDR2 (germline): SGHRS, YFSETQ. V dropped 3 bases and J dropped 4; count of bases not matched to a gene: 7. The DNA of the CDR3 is TGCGCCAGCAGCTCGACAGGGTCGGGATACAATGAGCAGTTCTTC. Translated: CASSSTGSGYNEQFF.

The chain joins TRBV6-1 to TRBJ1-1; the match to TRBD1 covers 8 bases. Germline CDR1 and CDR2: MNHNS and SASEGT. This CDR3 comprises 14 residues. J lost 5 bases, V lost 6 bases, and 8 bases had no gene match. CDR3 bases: TGTGCCAGCAGCGAGTCAGGGGGCGCGACTGAAGCTTTCTTT. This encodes CASSESGGATEAFF.

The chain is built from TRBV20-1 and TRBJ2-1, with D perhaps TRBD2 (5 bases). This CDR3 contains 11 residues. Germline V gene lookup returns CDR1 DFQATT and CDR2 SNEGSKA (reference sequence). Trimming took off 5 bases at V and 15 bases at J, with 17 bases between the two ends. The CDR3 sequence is CSAWEDYAAFF. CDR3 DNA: TGCAGTGCTTGGGAAGACTACGCGGCGTTCTTC.

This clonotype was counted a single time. Here the CDR3 reads CASSQVPGQGTPNEKLFF. CDR3 in DNA: TGCGCCAGCAGCCAAGTTCCGGGACAGGGGACACCAAATGAAAAACTGTTTTTT. This sequence joins TRBV4-1 and TRBJ1-4; 10 bases match TRBD1. V was clipped by 1 base and J by 5 bases; unmatched bases: 10. Germline V lookup: CDR1 MGHRA, CDR2 YSYEKL. CDR3 length: 18 amino acids.

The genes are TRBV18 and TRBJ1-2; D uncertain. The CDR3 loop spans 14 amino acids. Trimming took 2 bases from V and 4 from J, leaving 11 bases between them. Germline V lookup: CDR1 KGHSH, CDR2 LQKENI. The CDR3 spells CASSPRLESYGYTF. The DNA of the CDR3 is TGTGCCAGCTCACCAAGGCTGGAGAGCTATGGCTACACCTTC.

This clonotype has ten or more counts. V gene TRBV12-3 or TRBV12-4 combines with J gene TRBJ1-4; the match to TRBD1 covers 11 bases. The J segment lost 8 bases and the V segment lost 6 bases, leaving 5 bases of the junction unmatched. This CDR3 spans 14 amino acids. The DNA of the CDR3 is TGTGCCAGCAGCTTCGGACAGGGGGCAGAAAAACTGTTTTTT. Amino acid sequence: CASSFGQGAEKLFF.

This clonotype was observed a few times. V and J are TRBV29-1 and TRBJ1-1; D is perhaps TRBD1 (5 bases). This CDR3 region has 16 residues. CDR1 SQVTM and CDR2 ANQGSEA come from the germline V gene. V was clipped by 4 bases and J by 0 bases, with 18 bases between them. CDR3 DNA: TGCAGCGTTGTAGATCGGGGGAGCCTTATGAACACTGAAGCTTTCTTT. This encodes CSVVDRGSLMNTEAFF.

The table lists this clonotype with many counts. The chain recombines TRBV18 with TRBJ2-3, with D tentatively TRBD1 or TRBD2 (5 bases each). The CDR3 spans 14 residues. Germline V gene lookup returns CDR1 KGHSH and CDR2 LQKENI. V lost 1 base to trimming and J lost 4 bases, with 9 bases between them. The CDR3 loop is CASSPQVGADTQYF. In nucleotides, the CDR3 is TGTGCCAGCTCACCACAGGTGGGGGCAGATACGCAGTATTTT. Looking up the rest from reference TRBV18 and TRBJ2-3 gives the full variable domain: NAGVMQNPRHLVRRRGQEARLRCSPMKGHSHVYWYRQLPEEGLKFMVYLQKENIIDESGMPKERFSAEFPKEGPSILRIQQVVRGDSAAYFCASSPQVGADTQYFGPGTRLTVL.

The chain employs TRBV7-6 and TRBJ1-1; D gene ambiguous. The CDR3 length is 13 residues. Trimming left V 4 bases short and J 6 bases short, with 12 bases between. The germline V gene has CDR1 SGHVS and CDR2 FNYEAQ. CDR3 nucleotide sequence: TGTGCCAGCAGCTCCCCCAGTGTAGCTGAAGCTTTCTTT. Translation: CASSSPSVAEAFF. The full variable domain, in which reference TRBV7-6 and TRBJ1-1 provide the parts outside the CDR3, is GAGVSQSPRYKVTKRGQDVALRCDPISGHVSLYWYRQALGQGPEFLTYFNYEAQQDKSGLPNDRFSAERPEGSISTLTIQRTEQRDSAMYRCASSSPSVAEAFFGQGTRLTVV.

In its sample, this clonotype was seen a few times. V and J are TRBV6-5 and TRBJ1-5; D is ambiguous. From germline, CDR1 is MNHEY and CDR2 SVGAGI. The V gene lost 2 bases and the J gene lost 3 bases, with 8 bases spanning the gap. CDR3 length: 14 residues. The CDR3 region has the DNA TGTGCCAGCAGTTACAAGAGCCCCAATCAGCCCCAGCATTTT. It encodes CASSYKSPNQPQHF.

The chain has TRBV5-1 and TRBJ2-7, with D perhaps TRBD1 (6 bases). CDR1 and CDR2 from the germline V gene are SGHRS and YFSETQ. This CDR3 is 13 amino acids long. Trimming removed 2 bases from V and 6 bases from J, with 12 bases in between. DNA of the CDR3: TGCGCCAGCAGCTTCATGCAAGGGGGCGAGCAGTACGTC. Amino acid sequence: CASSFMQGGEQYV.

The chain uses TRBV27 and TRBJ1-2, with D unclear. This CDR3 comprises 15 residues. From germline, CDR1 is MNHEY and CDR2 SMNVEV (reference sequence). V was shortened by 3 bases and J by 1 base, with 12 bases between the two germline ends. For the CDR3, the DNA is TGTGCCAGCAGTTTTAGCCACCGACTTAACTATGGCTACACCTTC. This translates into CASSFSHRLNYGYTF.

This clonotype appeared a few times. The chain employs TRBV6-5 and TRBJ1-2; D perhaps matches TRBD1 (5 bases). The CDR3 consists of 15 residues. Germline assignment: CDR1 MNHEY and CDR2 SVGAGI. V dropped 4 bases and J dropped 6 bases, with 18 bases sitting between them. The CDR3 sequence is CASSSIAGGLHGYTF. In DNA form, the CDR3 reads TGTGCCAGCAGTTCTATTGCCGGGGGATTGCATGGCTACACCTTC.

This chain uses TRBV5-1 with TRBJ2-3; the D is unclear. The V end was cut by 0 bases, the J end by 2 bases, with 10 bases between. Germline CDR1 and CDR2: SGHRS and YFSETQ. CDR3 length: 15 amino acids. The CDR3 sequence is CASSLEAAATDTQYF. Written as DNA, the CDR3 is TGCGCCAGCAGCTTGGAGGCGGCAGCCACAGATACGCAGTATTTT.

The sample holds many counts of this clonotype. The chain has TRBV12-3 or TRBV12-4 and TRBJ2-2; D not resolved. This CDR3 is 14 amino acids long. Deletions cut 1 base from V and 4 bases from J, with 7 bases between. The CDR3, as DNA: TGTGCCAGCAGTTTAGGCAGACCCACCGGGGAGCTGTTTTTT. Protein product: CASSLGRPTGELFF.

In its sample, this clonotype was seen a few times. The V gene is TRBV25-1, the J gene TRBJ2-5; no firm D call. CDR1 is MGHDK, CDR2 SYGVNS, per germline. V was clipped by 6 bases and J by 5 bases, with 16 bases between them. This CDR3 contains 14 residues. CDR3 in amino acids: CASSDTYPSETQYF. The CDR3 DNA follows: TGTGCCAGCAGCGACACCTATCCCTCCGAGACCCAGTACTTC.

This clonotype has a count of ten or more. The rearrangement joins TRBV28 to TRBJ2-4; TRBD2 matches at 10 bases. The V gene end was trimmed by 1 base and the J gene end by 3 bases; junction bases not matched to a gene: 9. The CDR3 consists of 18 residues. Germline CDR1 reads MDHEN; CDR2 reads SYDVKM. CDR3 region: CASSLFYSGRRVKNIQYF. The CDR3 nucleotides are TGTGCCAGCAGTTTATTCTATAGCGGGAGGCGGGTCAAAAACATTCAGTACTTC. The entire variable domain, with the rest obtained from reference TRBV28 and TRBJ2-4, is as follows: DVKVTQSSRYLVKRTGEKVFLECVQDMDHENMFWYRQDPGLGLRLIYFSYDVKMKEKGDIPEGYSVSREKKERFSLILESASTNQTSMYLCASSLFYSGRRVKNIQYFGAGTRLSVL.